This T cell receptor beta chain appears in the sequencing data of a study of T-cell reconstitution after alpha-beta-depleted transplantation in children. Whole-study results and caveats: T-cell counts and diversity at one year post-transplant came mainly from newly produced T cells.

This clonotype came up many times. Its specificity is not known. Preparing the TCRbeta library involved the use of unique molecular identifiers. Using its own MiXCR run on the PCR reads, TCRdb lists one record per CDR3 protein. The sample holds 200,000 or so distinct CDR3 sequences, 6.3% seen once. Trimming removed 2 bases at V and 1 base at J, with 10 bases between. The germline V gene encodes CDR1 SGHTA and CDR2 FQGTGA. The CDR3 extends over 15 amino acids. The clonotype originates from a girl in the first two years of life with combined immunodeficiency, due to receive a stem cell transplant. The specimen was PBMCs, collected before TCRalphabeta/CD19-depleted stem cell transplant. The J gene is TRBJ2-3, the V gene TRBV7-3; maybe TRBD2 (5 bases). The chain's CDR3 is CASSLGNGGTDTQYF. CDR3 bases: TGTGCCAGCAGCTTAGGAAACGGGGGCACAGATACGCAGTATTTT.